A selection of T cell receptor beta chains follows, all from one sample in a study of CXCR3-negative and CXCR3-positive naive CD8 T cells. From the 5' RACE reads, TCRdb lists one entry per CDR3 protein and no DNA. The sample holds approximately 88,000 distinct CDR3 sequences. What was sequenced was naive CXCR3- CD8+ T cells from blood. The receptors come from a human donor in good health. Some clones in this sample may be carry-over from other donors' samples. The CDR3 runs from the conserved cysteine through the conserved F or W.

j_gene,v_gene,CDR3aa
TRBJ2-7,TRBV7-9,CASSYYYEQYF
TRBJ2-7,TRBV29-1,CSVGQGVYEQYF
TRBJ1-3,TRBV9,CASSPQNSGNTIYF
TRBJ1-5,TRBV4-3,CASSQDRVGNQPQHF
TRBJ2-3,TRBV7-3,CASSSGVPGDTQYF
TRBJ1-4,TRBV7-9,CASSLVPEGVNEKLFF
TRBJ2-1,TRBV29-1,CSVEDEIADPYNEQFF
TRBJ1-2,TRBV5-1,CASSLDTTRGLYGYTF
TRBJ2-1,TRBV27,CASRLAGYNEQFF
TRBJ2-7,TRBV12-3/TRBV12-4,CASSPGQTYEQYF
TRBJ2-7,TRBV5-1,CASSPGPGFPYEQYF
TRBJ2-7,TRBV7-7,CASSLDSYYEQYF
TRBJ1-2,TRBV29-1,CSIAEAVNYGYTF
TRBJ2-3,TRBV6-5,CASSSFRFTDTQYF
TRBJ2-1,TRBV12-3/TRBV12-4,CASRLSGQGWHEQFF